The T cell receptor (beta chain) under discussion was sequenced for a study of T cell repertoires in cytomegalovirus infection (dated by TCRdb to the late 2010s). As for the study more broadly: Alongside well-studied HLA-B-restricted epitopes, the peptide stimulations were aimed at recently identified HLA-C-restricted CMV epitopes, whose presentation resists viral immunomodulation. Because public TCR beta signatures pointed to carriage of CMV infection together with the matching HLA type, the HLA type of each donor mattered for the analysis.

Taken with the paper, the label for treatment or condition translates to: in vitro stimulation with specific CMV peptide epitopes to enrich CMV-specific T cells. On the study overall, not on this receptor specifically: The ex vivo response was dominated by HLA-C-restricted CMV-specific TCR beta clonotypes, which also provided the single most frequent clonotype in two of eight donors. Carriers of CMV infection plus the relevant HLA type were discriminated by the cumulative frequency of public TCR beta family members in the study cohort and in an independent approximately 350-donor cohort.

Sequenced on an Illumina HiSeq 1500. TCRdb passed the public sequencing reads through fastp at Q25 and MiXCR, retaining productive beta sequences. Entries that share a CDR3 protein sequence are merged under the most common genes and DNA. The sample records 600,000 to 700,000 distinct CDR3 sequences, about 30% of which are singletons. In total, the top ten clones hold roughly 20% of the sample. Points on this clonotype: Its antigen is still unknown. The junction does not match germline at one end; this may be a read error.

From the cysteine through the phenylalanine, the CDR3 covers 14 amino acids. Only CDR3 DNA remains: 42 bases, in frame from the first base. CDR1 and CDR2 are drawn from the germline V gene: SGHTA, FQGNSA. The chain is made from TRBV7-2 and TRBJ2-4; TRBD1 agrees with 7 junctional bases. The sequencing used cultured PBMCs, collected from culture after CMV antigen stimulation. The sequence was collected from a human donor in good health (CMV status not recorded). Some clones in this sample may be carry-over from other donors' samples. At the DNA level, the sequence is TGTGCCAGCAGTTCAGACAGGGCTAAAAGCATTCAGTACTTC. Translated, this is CASSSDRAKSIQYF.